A single sample gave rise to the 8 T cell receptor beta chains below, sequenced in a study of cytomegalovirus exposure and HLA in healthy donors. The assay was immunoSEQ multiplex PCR, and TCRdb's table has in-frame clones only and misses some. Of roughly 150,000 clones in the sample, about 94% were seen once. The sample was PBMCs. The receptors originated from a man aged 18 to 29 in good health and CMV-seropositive.

V and J are TRBV11-2 and TRBJ2-7; possible D gene TRBD2, 6 bases. Looked up from germline, CDR1 is SGHAT and CDR2 is FQNNGV. V was pared by 4 bases and J by 7 bases, with 20 bases between. CDR3 length: 15 amino acids. The DNA for the CDR3 is TGTGCCAGCAGCTCCTCACGGGAGCCATACGGGGAGCAGTACTTC. It is translated as CASSSSREPYGEQYF. The variable domain in full, completed from reference TRBV11-2 and TRBJ2-7, reads EAGVAQSPRYKIIEKRQSVAFWCNPISGHATLYWYQQILGQGPKLLIQFQNNGVVDDSQLPKDRFSAERLKGVDSTLKIQPAKLEDSAVYLCASSSSREPYGEQYFGPGTRLTVT.

V and J are TRBV28 and TRBJ2-7; D possibly corresponds to TRBD2 (6 bases). Per germline, CDR1 MDHEN and CDR2 SYDVKM. The CDR3 has 14 residues. The V end was cut by 7 bases, the J end by 0 bases, with 13 bases between. CDR3 bases: TGTGCCAGCACCGAAAGCGGGTTCTCCTACGAGCAGTACTTC. This encodes CASTESGFSYEQYF.

This clone was observed a single time. The chain couples TRBV18 to TRBJ1-5, with a tentative D call TRBD1 (5 bases). The CDR3 totals 16 residues. Germline loops: CDR1 KGHSH, CDR2 LQKENI. The V and J ends lost 3 bases and 2 bases respectively, with 14 bases between them. In nucleotides, the CDR3 is TGTGCCAGCTCACCCAGACAGATTTCAGGCAATCAGCCCCAGCATTTT. Encoded protein: CASSPRQISGNQPQHF.

The chain joins TRBV6-9 to TRBJ1-1; TRBD1 aligns across 7 bases. The junction had 8 bases not matched to a gene; V was cut back by 7 bases and J by 3 bases. The CDR3 runs 14 residues. CDR1 is MNHGY, CDR2 SVAAGI, per germline. Written as DNA, the CDR3 is TGTGCCAGCAACCCACAGGGGTGGTACACTGAAGCTTTCTTT. This sequence encodes CASNPQGWYTEAFF.

V is TRBV11-2 and J is TRBJ2-1, with D uncertain. There are 14 residues in the CDR3. V was shortened by 1 base and J by 2 bases, with 6 bases between the two germline ends. Germline lookup yields CDR1 SGHAT and CDR2 FQNNGV. The CDR3 DNA is TGTGCCAGCAGCTTAGCTCCGGCCTACAATGAGCAGTTCTTC. Encoded protein: CASSLAPAYNEQFF.

This clone was seen just once. The chain uses TRBV6-1 and TRBJ2-7; TRBD1 agrees at 7 bases. This CDR3 comprises 17 residues. CDR1 is MNHNS and CDR2 is SASEGT in the germline V gene. Trimming took 1 base from V and 5 from J; bases not matched to a gene: 14. The CDR3 DNA follows: TGTGCCAGCAGTGAAGGAGAGTGGGACAGAATGTACCACGAGCAGTACTTC. Translated: CASSEGEWDRMYHEQYF.

This clone was detected only once. The V call is TRBV19, the J call TRBJ2-3, with a possible D match to TRBD1 (5 bases). V lost 6 bases, J lost 3 bases, and 10 bases lay in between. CDR1 and CDR2 (germline): LNHDA, SQIVND (reference sequence). The CDR3 has 13 amino acids. In nucleotides, the CDR3 is TGTGCCAGTAGCATAAGGGGTACAGATACGCAGTATTTT. This sequence encodes CASSIRGTDTQYF.

This clone has only one observation. The CDR3 DNA follows: TGCAGCGGAGAAGCCCCTAGAGGGAGAGCGACTGAAGCTTTCTTT. Translated, it gives CSGEAPRGRATEAFF. This sequence joins TRBV29-1 and TRBJ1-1; D remains ambiguous. V dropped 7 bases and J dropped 5 bases, with 23 bases sitting between them. The V gene's germline CDR1 is SQVTM and CDR2 ANQGSEA. The CDR3 consists of 15 residues.